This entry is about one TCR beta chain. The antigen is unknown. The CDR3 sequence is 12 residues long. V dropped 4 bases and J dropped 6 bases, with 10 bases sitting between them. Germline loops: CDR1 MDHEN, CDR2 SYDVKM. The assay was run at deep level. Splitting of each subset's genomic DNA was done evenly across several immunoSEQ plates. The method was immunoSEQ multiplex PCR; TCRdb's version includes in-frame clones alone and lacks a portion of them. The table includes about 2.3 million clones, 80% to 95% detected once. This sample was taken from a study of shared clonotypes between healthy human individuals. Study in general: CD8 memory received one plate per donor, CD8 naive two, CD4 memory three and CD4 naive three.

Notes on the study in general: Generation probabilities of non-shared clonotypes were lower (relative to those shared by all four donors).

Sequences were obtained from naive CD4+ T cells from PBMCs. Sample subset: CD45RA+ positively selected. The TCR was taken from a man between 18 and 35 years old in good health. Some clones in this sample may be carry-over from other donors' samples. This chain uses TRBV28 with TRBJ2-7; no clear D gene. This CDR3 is CASSSPGFEQYF. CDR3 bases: TGTGCCAGCAGTTCCCCAGGCTTCGAGCAGTACTTC.